This record looks at one T cell receptor (beta chain) sequence and its context. Antigen unknown. This sample is part of a study of cytomegalovirus exposure and HLA in healthy donors. TCRdb keeps only in-frame clones here, not all; method: immunoSEQ multiplex PCR. The table lists 68,000 or so clones, approximately 88% of them singletons. Regarding the study as a whole: The study recorded 150 to 200 TCR beta chains that were cytomegalovirus-associated.

V gave up 4 bases and J gave up 5 bases; unmatched junction bases: 7. The CDR3 contains 14 residues. Germline CDR1 SGDLS, CDR2 YYNGEE. The J gene is TRBJ1-2, the V gene TRBV9, with 8 positions matching TRBD1. The sequence was obtained from a woman between 18 and 30 years old in good health and CMV-seronegative. Material for sequencing was PBMCs. Here the CDR3 reads CASSPDRGEYGYTF. The CDR3 DNA sequence: TGTGCCAGCAGCCCTGACAGGGGCGAGTATGGCTACACCTTC.